Included here is one T cell receptor beta chain sequence, with context. Its antigen is unidentified. This sample's time point: baseline pretreatment blood. The treatment was: 15 Gy SBRT to primary tumor, nephrectomy 4 weeks later. The tumor was a clear cell renal cell carcinoma. Germline CDR1 SEHNR, CDR2 FQNEAQ (reference sequence). V lost 3 bases to trimming and J lost 8 bases, with 19 bases between them. This CDR3 is built from 15 residues. This sample is part of a study of radiation and T cells in renal cell carcinoma. Study in general: Nephrectomy followed 15 Gy stereotactic body radiation by 4 weeks. Study outcomes and limitations: From baseline, blood top tumor clonotypes peaked at 2 weeks post-radiation.

The data were produced by immunoSEQ multiplex PCR, yet TCRdb's version contains in-frame clones alone and is incomplete. This table holds about 130,000 clones, roughly 85% found once. This TCR derives from a woman in her sixties with renal cell carcinoma. This specimen was blood, taken from a patient whose treatment included radiotherapy and nephrectomy. The chain couples TRBV7-9 to TRBJ1-2; maybe TRBD1 (5 bases). The CDR3 coding sequence is TGTGCCAGCAGCTTTAGTAGGGGCCAAGGGAACGGCTACACCTTC. It is translated as CASSFSRGQGNGYTF.